The source of this T cell receptor (beta chain) is a study of shared clonotypes between healthy human individuals. At deep level, the assay was performed. Sequencing used immunoSEQ multiplex PCR; TCRdb keeps in-frame clones, though not all of them. The sample has approximately 710,000 clones; 90% are singletons. This receptor was obtained from a man between 18 and 35 years old in good health. Some clones in this sample may be carry-over from other donors' samples. The sequencing sample was made of memory CD8+ T cells from PBMCs. The subset: CD45RO+ cells pooled with CCR7-negative TemRA cells.

DNA for the CDR3: TGTGCCAGCAGCTTTGGGGACAGGCACTACAATGAGCAGTTCTTC. Residues: CASSFGDRHYNEQFF. The rearrangement joins TRBV7-9 to TRBJ2-1, with 8 bases fitting TRBD1. Germline V CDR1 and CDR2: SEHNR, FQNEAQ (reference sequence). V lost 3 bases to trimming and J lost 3 bases; unmatched junction nucleotides: 4. This CDR3 contains 15 residues.